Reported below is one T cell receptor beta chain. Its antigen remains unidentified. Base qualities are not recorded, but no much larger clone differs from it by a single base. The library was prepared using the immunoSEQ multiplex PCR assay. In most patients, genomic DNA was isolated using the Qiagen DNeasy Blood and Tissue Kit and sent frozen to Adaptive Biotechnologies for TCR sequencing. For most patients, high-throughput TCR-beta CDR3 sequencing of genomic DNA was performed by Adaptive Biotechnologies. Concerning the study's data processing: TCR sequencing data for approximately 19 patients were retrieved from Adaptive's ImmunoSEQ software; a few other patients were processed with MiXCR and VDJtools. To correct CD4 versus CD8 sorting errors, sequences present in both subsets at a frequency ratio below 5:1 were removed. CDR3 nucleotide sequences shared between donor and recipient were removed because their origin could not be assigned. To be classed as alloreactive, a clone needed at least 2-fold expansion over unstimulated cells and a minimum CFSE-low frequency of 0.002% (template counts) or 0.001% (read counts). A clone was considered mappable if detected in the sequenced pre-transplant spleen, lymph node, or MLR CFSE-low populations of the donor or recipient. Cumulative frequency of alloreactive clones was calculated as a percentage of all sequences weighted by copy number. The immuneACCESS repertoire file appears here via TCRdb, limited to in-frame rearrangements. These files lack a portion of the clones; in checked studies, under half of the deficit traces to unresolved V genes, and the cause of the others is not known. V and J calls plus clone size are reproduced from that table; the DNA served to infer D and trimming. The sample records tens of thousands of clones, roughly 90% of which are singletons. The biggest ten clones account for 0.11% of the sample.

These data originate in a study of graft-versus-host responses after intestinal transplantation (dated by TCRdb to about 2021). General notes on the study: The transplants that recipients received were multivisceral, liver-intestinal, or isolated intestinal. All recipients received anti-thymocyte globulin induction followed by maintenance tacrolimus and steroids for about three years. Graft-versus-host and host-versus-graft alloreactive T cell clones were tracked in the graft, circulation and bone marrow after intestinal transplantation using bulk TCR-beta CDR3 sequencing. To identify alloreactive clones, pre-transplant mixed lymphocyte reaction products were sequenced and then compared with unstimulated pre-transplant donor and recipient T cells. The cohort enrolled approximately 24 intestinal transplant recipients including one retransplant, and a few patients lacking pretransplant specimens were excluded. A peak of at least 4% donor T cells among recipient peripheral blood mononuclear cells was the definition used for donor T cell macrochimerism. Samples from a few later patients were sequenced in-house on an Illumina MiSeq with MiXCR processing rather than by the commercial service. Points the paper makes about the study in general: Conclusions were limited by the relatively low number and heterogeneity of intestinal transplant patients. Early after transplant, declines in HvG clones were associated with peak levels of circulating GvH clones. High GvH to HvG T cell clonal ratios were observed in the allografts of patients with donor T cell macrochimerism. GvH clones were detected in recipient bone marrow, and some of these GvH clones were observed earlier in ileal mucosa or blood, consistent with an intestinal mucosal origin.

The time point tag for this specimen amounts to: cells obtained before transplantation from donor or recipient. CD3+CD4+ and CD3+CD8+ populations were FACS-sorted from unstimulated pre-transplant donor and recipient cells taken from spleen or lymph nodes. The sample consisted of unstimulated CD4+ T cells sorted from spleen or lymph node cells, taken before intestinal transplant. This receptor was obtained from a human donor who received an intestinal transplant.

The CDR3: CASSLVRAQQGSKNIQYF. The sequence in DNA is TGCGCCAGCAGCTTAGTTCGGGCCCAACAGGGGTCCAAAAACATTCAGTACTTC. This chain is built from TRBV5-1 and TRBJ2-4, and TRBD1 aligns with 7 junction nucleotides. From cysteine to phenylalanine, the CDR3 is 18 amino acids long. The read is trimmed to its CDR3 DNA, 54 bases read in frame from base 1. According to the germline V gene, CDR1 reads SGHRS and CDR2 reads YFSETQ. Trimming leaves V shorter by 2 bases and J shorter by 2 bases, with the junction holding 13 bases beyond the gene matches.